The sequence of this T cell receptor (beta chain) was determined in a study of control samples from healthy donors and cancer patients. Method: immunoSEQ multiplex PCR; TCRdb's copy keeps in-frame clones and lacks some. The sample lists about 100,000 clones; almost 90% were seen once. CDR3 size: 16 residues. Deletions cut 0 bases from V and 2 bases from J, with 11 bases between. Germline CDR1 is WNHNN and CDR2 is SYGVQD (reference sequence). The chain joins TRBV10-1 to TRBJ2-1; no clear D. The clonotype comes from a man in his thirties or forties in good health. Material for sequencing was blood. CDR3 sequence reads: CASSESTGYAYNEQFF. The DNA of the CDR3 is TGCGCCAGCAGTGAGTCTACCGGGTATGCCTACAATGAGCAGTTCTTC.